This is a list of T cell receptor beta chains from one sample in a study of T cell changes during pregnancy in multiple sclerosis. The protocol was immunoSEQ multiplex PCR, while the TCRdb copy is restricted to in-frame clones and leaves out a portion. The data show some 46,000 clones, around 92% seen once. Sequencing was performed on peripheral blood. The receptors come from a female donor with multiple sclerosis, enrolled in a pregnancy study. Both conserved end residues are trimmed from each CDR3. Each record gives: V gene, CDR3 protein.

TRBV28	ASKDLAGVGTDTQY
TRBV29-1	STGTGGNYGYT
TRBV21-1	ASRAGTGYRMNTEAF
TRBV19	ASSIQGVTNTEAF
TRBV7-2	ASSLQVSGANVLT
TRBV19	ASTPGGGYEKLF
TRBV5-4	ASSLNAGQGSYGYT
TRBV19	ASSTLAGGYNEQF
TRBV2	ASSEARGTSTDTQY
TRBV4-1	ASSQELGRGLSYGYT
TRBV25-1	ASSATNRGANTEAF
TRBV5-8	ASSSQGIDTEAF
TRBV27	ASSLAIGTSEQF
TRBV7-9	ASSTGSSSTYNEQF
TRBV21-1	ASSKAGLDEQY
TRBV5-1	ASSSLAGEIYEQY
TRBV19	ASSIGRIWRRNTEAF
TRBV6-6	ASRQQLGLGYT
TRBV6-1	ASSDRTFTGELF
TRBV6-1	ASSEYGRGLFRNTEAF
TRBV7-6	ASSLASGTQETQY
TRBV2	ATYYRGLDYNEQF
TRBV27	ASSLIQTGWAATNEKLF
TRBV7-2	ASNPEGLAGVETQY
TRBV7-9	ASSPGPGGGTDTQY
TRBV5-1	ASSPQTSGTGDTQY
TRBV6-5	ASSRGQGNYGYT
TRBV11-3	ASSFSWRGETQY
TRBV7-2	ASSLGGGRELMGTDTQY
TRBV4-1	ASSLTLTGERFQF
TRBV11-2	ASSLQASGSEQY
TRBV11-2	ASSLSGTGNTIY
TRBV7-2	ASRSGGDTEAF
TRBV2	ASRTDIGNQPQH
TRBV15	ATSSPGRVRFNGYT
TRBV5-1	ASSVTNPRLEQY
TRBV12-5	ASGSLGGSYNEQF
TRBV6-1	ASSEADSYEQY
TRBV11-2	ASSFRTSGSDTQY
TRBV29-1	SVVLADTSTDTQY
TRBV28	ASSSSGYDEKLF